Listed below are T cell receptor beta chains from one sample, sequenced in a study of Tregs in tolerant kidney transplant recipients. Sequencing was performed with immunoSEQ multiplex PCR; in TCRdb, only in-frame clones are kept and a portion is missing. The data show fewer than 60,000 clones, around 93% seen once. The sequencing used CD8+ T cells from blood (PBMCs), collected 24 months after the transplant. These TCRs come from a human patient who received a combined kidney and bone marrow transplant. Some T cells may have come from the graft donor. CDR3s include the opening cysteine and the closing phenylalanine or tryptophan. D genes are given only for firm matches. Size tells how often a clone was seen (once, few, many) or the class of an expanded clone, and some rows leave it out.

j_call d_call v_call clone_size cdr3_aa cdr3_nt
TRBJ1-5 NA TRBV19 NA CASSIGWGPSNQPQHF TGTGCCAGTAGTATAGGTTGGGGCCCTAGCAATCAGCCCCAGCATTTT
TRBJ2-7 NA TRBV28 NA CASSFRADRPEQYF TGTGCCAGCAGTTTTAGAGCCGACAGGCCCGAGCAGTACTTC
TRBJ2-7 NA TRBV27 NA CASSSGFQPYEQYF TGTGCCAGCAGTTCCGGGTTTCAACCCTACGAGCAGTACTTC
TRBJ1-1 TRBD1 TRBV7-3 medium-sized CASSTTGGAGTEAFF TGTGCCAGCAGCACCACAGGGGGCGCAGGCACTGAAGCTTTCTTT
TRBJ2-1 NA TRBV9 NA CASSLDTMAYNEQFF TGTGCCAGCAGCCTGGACACTATGGCCTACAATGAGCAGTTCTTC
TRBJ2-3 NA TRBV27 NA CASSLRSGWVTDTQYF TGTGCCAGCAGTTTAAGGTCAGGGTGGGTCACAGATACGCAGTATTTT
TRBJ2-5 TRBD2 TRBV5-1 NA CASSLGLAGSQETQYF TGCGCCAGCAGCTTGGGGCTAGCGGGGTCACAAGAGACCCAGTACTTC
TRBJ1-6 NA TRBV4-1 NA CASSQEGRYNSPLHF TGCGCCAGCAGCCAAGAAGGCAGGTATAATTCCCCCCTCCACTTT
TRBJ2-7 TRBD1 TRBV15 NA CATSRREEGGDEQYF TGTGCCACCAGCAGAAGGGAAGAAGGGGGCGACGAGCAGTACTTC
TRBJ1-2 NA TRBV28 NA CASSLLGWDGRDYGYTF TGTGCCAGCAGTTTATTGGGATGGGATGGCAGGGACTATGGCTACACCTTC
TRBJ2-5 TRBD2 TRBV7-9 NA CASSATSEQETQYF TGTGCCAGCAGCGCCACTAGCGAGCAAGAGACCCAGTACTTC
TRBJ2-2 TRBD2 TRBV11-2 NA CASSAGLGTGELFF TGTGCCAGCAGCGCGGGACTAGGCACCGGGGAGCTGTTTTTT
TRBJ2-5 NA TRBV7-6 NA CASSLDRGSSETQYF TGTGCCAGCAGCTTAGATCGGGGGTCTTCAGAGACCCAGTACTTC
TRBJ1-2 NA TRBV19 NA CASSIAEDSIYGYTF TGTGCCAGTAGTATAGCTGAGGACAGCATCTATGGCTACACCTTC
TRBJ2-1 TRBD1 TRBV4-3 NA CASSQDGAGGSYNEQFF TGCGCCAGCAGCCAAGATGGGGCAGGGGGCTCCTACAATGAGCAGTTCTTC
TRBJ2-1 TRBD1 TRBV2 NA CAIITGDNYNEQFF TGTGCCATCATTACAGGGGACAACTACAATGAGCAGTTCTTC
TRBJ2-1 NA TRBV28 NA CASSLYGGPEYPEQFF TGTGCCAGCAGTTTATATGGAGGGCCCGAGTATCCTGAGCAGTTCTTC
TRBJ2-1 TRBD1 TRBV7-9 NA CASSSTGDWGFF TGTGCCAGCAGCTCGACAGGGGATTGGGGGTTCTTC
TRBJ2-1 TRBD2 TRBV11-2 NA CASSLFGGGINEQFF TGTGCCAGCAGCTTATTTGGCGGGGGGATCAATGAGCAGTTCTTC
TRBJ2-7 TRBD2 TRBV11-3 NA CASSLWTSGIEQYF TGTGCCAGCAGCTTATGGACTAGCGGGATCGAGCAGTACTTC
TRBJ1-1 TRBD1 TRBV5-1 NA CASSQGTGAYTEAFF TGCGCCAGCAGTCAAGGGACAGGGGCTTACACTGAAGCTTTCTTT
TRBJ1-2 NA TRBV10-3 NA CATTDKNYGYTF TGTGCCACTACGGACAAAAACTATGGCTACACCTTC
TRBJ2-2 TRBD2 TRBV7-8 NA CASSLAGAGGLPGELFF TGTGCCAGCAGCTTAGCCGGAGCGGGGGGGCTCCCCGGGGAGCTGTTTTTT
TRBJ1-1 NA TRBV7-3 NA CASSLGPGDTEAFF TGTGCCAGCAGCTTAGGGCCAGGGGACACTGAAGCTTTCTTT
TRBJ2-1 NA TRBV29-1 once CSVANEQFF TGCAGCGTTGCTAATGAGCAGTTCTTC
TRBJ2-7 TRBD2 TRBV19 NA CASSIAGTSFYEQYF TGTGCCAGTAGTATAGCTGGGACTAGCTTCTACGAGCAGTACTTC
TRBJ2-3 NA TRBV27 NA CASQEGGPPVDTQYF TGTGCCAGCCAAGAGGGAGGTCCCCCCGTAGATACGCAGTATTTT
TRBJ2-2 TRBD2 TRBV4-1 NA CASSPRGSTSGETNTGELFF TGCGCCAGCAGCCCCCGGGGGTCGACTAGCGGGGAAACGAACACCGGGGAGCTGTTTTTT
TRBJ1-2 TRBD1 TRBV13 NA CASTPLTGKYGYTF TGTGCCAGCACCCCGTTGACAGGGAAGTATGGCTACACCTTC
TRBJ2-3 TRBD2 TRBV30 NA CACPRLAGGQDTQYF TGTGCCTGTCCAAGACTAGCGGGGGGGCAGGATACGCAGTATTTT
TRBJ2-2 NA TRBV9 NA CASSVWGGAVTGELFF TGTGCCAGCAGCGTTTGGGGGGGGGCGGTCACCGGGGAGCTGTTTTTT